The 31 T cell receptor beta chains given below trace back to one sample, sequenced in a study of cytomegalovirus exposure and HLA in healthy donors. It was with 60 Vbeta and 13 Jbeta primers that the PCR ran. Measured with immunoSEQ multiplex PCR; TCRdb has only the in-frame clones, and not every one. Recorded for this sample: around 75,000 clones. Material for sequencing was PBMCs. The receptor source for this set is a man aged 45 to 65 in good health and CMV-seropositive.

CDR3 in amino acids: CASSPDGGGEQYV. The CDR3 nucleotides read TGTGCCAGCTCTCCGGACGGAGGTGGGGAGCAGTACGTC. The chain combines TRBV18 with TRBJ2-7, with D possibly TRBD2 on 5 matching bases. V was clipped by 6 bases and J by 7 bases, with 16 bases between them. The CDR3 extends over 13 amino acids. CDR1 KGHSH and CDR2 LQKENI come from the germline V gene.

The rearrangement joins TRBV19 to TRBJ1-1; a possible D gene is TRBD1 (5 bases). This CDR3 region has 15 residues. CDR1 and CDR2 from the germline V gene are LNHDA and SQIVND (reference sequence). The V and J ends lost 4 bases and 5 bases respectively, with 17 bases between them. CDR3 amino acids: CASSTGVGYVTEAFF. The CDR3 coding sequence is TGTGCCAGTAGTACGGGGGTAGGGTATGTTACTGAAGCTTTCTTT.

The rearrangement joins TRBV7-2 to TRBJ2-2; D is unclear. Germline V gives CDR1 SGHTA, CDR2 FQGNSA. V gave up 2 bases and J gave up 1 base, with 8 bases separating them. The CDR3 length is 15 residues. The CDR3 DNA reads as TGTGCCAGCAGCTTAAACACCCTGAACACCGGGGAGCTGTTTTTT. It specifies CASSLNTLNTGELFF.

The rearrangement links TRBV5-1 to TRBJ2-1; 8 bases fit TRBD1. V was clipped by 5 bases and J by 8 bases; unmatched bases: 12. CDR1 and CDR2 from the germline V gene are SGHRS and YFSETQ. The CDR3 is 15 residues long. CDR3 in amino acids: CASRPSGGAYHEQFF. CDR3 bases: TGCGCCAGCAGGCCCTCAGGGGGCGCGTACCATGAGCAGTTCTTC.

To note about this clone: An end of the junction does not agree with germline; a read error may underlie this. The V call is TRBV4-2, the J call TRBJ2-5; 7 positions match TRBD2. Germline assignment: CDR1 LGHNA and CDR2 YNFKEQ. The CDR3 has 13 amino acids. This chain's CDR3 is CASSQDGGLPLDF. In nucleotides, the CDR3 is TGTGCCAGCAGCCAAGATGGGGGACTACCTCTAGACTTC.

The chain joins TRBV7-3 to TRBJ2-2, with a possible D match to TRBD1 (6 bases). There are 15 residues in the CDR3. Trimming removed 5 bases at V and 0 bases at J, with 10 bases between. Germline V CDR1 and CDR2: SGHTA, FQGTGA. CDR3 sequence: CASSPRTANTGELFF. CDR3 DNA sequence: TGTGCCAGCAGCCCGCGGACAGCGAACACCGGGGAGCTGTTTTTT.

The chain carries TRBV9 and TRBJ2-1, with 8 bases aligning to TRBD2. This CDR3 spans 14 amino acids. J was trimmed by 7 bases and V by 1 base; bases with no gene match: 4. Germline V lookup: CDR1 SGDLS, CDR2 YYNGEE. Here the CDR3 DNA reads TGTGCCAGCAGCGTAACGACTAGCGCAAATGAGCAGTTCTTC. Protein: CASSVTTSANEQFF.

The chain employs TRBV7-8 and TRBJ1-1; 10 bases are shared with TRBD1. Trimming removed 5 bases from V and 1 base from J; junction bases left unmatched: 4. The germline V gene has CDR1 SGHVS and CDR2 FQNEAQ. The CDR3 is made up of 15 amino acids. The CDR3 spells CASSPRDRGNTEAFF. The CDR3 DNA is TGTGCCAGCAGCCCGAGGGACAGGGGGAACACTGAAGCTTTCTTT.

The chain combines TRBV25-1 with TRBJ1-1, with 9 bases aligning to TRBD1. Germline V gene lookup returns CDR1 MGHDK and CDR2 SYGVNS. This CDR3 region has 14 residues. The junction had 7 bases not matched to a gene; V was cut back by 7 bases and J by 4 bases. CDR3 residues: CASIGGQGSTEAFF. For the CDR3, the DNA is TGTGCCAGCATCGGGGGACAGGGATCCACTGAAGCTTTCTTT.

The J gene is TRBJ1-1, the V gene TRBV2; 7 bases agree with TRBD1. The CDR3 consists of 12 residues. Germline CDR1 is SNHLY and CDR2 is FYNNEI. Trimming at V came to 4 bases and at J to 5 bases, leaving 1 base not matched to a gene. In nucleotides, the CDR3 is TGTGCCAGCAGTGGCAGGGGGACTGAAGCTTTCTTT. As protein: CASSGRGTEAFF.

The chain has TRBV7-9 and TRBJ2-6; D is undetermined. Germline CDR1 and CDR2: SEHNR and FQNEAQ (reference sequence). The CDR3 length is 17 residues. The V and J ends lost 1 base and 0 bases respectively, with 10 bases between them. This CDR3 reads CASSLERTASGANVLTF. The CDR3 DNA reads as TGTGCCAGCAGCTTAGAGAGAACAGCCTCTGGGGCCAACGTCCTGACTTTC.

The chain carries TRBV30 and TRBJ1-2; TRBD1 might be the D (6 bases). V lost 7 bases, J lost 0 bases, and 18 bases lay in between. Germline V lookup: CDR1 GTSNPN, CDR2 SVGIG (reference sequence). The CDR3 sequence is 15 residues long. CDR3 in DNA: TGTGCCTTCCGTGGACAGATGAAAGCTAACTATGGCTACACCTTC. This gives the protein CAFRGQMKANYGYTF. The complete variable domain, with remaining parts taken from reference TRBV30 and TRBJ1-2, reads SQTIHQWPATLVQPVGSPLSLECTVEGTSNPNLYWYRQAAGRGLQLLFYSVGIGQISSEVPQNLSASRPQDRQFILSSKKLLLSDSGFYLCAFRGQMKANYGYTFGSGTRLTVV.

This sequence joins TRBV5-4 and TRBJ1-4; TRBD1 might be the D (6 bases). The V and J ends lost 1 base and 4 bases respectively, with 11 bases between them. CDR1 SGHNT and CDR2 YYREEE come from the germline V gene (reference sequence). This CDR3 contains 15 residues. CDR3: CASSLTGTGNEKLFF. CDR3 DNA: TGTGCCAGCAGCTTGACAGGGACGGGTAATGAAAAACTGTTTTTT.

The V call is TRBV7-8, the J call TRBJ2-7; D unresolved. Trimming stripped 1 base from V and 0 bases from J, with 13 bases between. Germline V gene data show CDR1 as SGHVS and CDR2 as FQNEAQ. The CDR3 is 16 amino acids. The CDR3 is CASSLVKRTYSYEQYV. CDR3 in DNA: TGTGCCAGCAGCTTAGTGAAGCGCACCTACTCCTACGAGCAGTACGTC.

The chain has TRBV5-1 and TRBJ2-1, with D possibly TRBD1 on 5 matching bases. The V gene lost 3 bases and the J gene lost 0 bases, with 10 bases spanning the gap. The V gene's germline CDR1 is SGHRS and CDR2 YFSETQ. The CDR3 contains 15 residues. The CDR3 loop reads CASSSRGSSYNEQFF. The DNA of the CDR3 is TGCGCCAGCAGCTCTAGGGGAAGCTCCTACAATGAGCAGTTCTTC. Drawing the rest from reference TRBV5-1 and TRBJ2-1, the complete variable domain is KAGVTQTPRYLIKTRGQQVTLSCSPISGHRSVSWYQQTPGQGLQFLFEYFSETQRNKGNFPGRFSGRQFSNSRSEMNVSTLELGDSALYLCASSSRGSSYNEQFFGPGTRLTVL.

J is TRBJ1-3 and V is TRBV9; D possibly corresponds to TRBD1 (6 bases). The length of the CDR3 is 15 residues. The ends were cut back, 4 bases at V and 6 bases at J, with 17 bases in the middle. Germline lookup yields CDR1 SGDLS and CDR2 YYNGEE. Written as DNA, the CDR3 is TGTGCCAGCAGCCCCCTCTGGACAGAGACAAACACCATATATTTT. Encoded protein: CASSPLWTETNTIYF.

The CDR3 sequence is CASSLRTVENTEAFF. In DNA, the CDR3 is TGCGCCAGCAGCCTCCGGACAGTGGAGAACACTGAAGCTTTCTTT. The chain carries TRBV4-1 and TRBJ1-1; the D gene is possibly TRBD1 (6 bases). Per the germline V gene, CDR1 is MGHRA and CDR2 is YSYEKL. The CDR3 covers 15 residues. Trimming removed 4 bases at V and 1 base at J, with 13 bases between.

V is TRBV7-9 and J is TRBJ2-6; perhaps TRBD1 as D (6 bases). The V end was cut by 3 bases, the J end by 0 bases, with 12 bases between. Germline-derived CDR1 and CDR2 are SEHNR and FQNEAQ (reference sequence). This CDR3 has 17 residues. CDR3 loop: CASSLGHDFSGANVLTF. DNA for the CDR3: TGTGCCAGCAGCTTGGGACACGACTTCTCTGGGGCCAACGTCCTGACTTTC.

The chain has TRBV19 and TRBJ2-7, with 9 positions matching TRBD1. J gave up 2 bases and V 5 bases, and 7 bases lay outside the gene matches. Germline CDR1 reads LNHDA; CDR2 reads SQIVND (reference sequence). The CDR3 covers 15 residues. CDR3 sequence reads: CASSVGQGRPYEQYF. The CDR3 DNA reads as TGTGCCAGTAGTGTGGGACAGGGACGACCCTACGAGCAGTACTTC.

The chain joins TRBV7-2 to TRBJ1-2; TRBD1 aligns across 7 bases. The J segment lost 7 bases and the V segment lost 5 bases, leaving 13 bases of the junction unmatched. This CDR3 spans 15 amino acids. Germline loops: CDR1 SGHTA, CDR2 FQGNSA. The CDR3 sequence: CASSPRGDVGGGYTF. For the CDR3, the DNA is TGTGCCAGCAGCCCCAGGGGGGACGTCGGGGGTGGCTACACCTTC.

J is TRBJ1-1 and V is TRBV5-1; TRBD1 matches 9 bases. Trimming cost V 4 bases and J 5 bases; bases outside gene matches: 12. The CDR3 covers 16 residues. Germline CDR1 and CDR2: SGHRS and YFSETQ. CDR3 region: CASSPRTGEGATEAFF. The CDR3 region has the DNA TGCGCCAGCAGCCCCCGGACAGGGGAAGGGGCAACTGAAGCTTTCTTT.

V gene TRBV9 combines with J gene TRBJ2-1; 9 bases fit TRBD1. Trimming removed 0 bases from V and 7 bases from J; junction bases left unmatched: 5. Germline V gene sequence: CDR1 SGDLS, CDR2 YYNGEE. CDR3 length: 15 amino acids. The CDR3 protein is CASSVAWTGVNEQFF. Here the CDR3 DNA reads TGTGCCAGCAGCGTAGCTTGGACAGGGGTGAATGAGCAGTTCTTC. Full variable domain (outside the CDR3, taken from reference TRBV9 and TRBJ2-1): DSGVTQTPKHLITATGQRVTLRCSPRSGDLSVYWYQQSLDQGLQFLIQYYNGEERAKGNILERFSAQQFPDLHSELNLSSLELGDSALYFCASSVAWTGVNEQFFGPGTRLTVL.

The rearrangement uses TRBV18 and TRBJ1-5, with D maybe TRBD1 (5 bases). Trimming left V 3 bases short and J 1 base short, with 13 bases between. The length of the CDR3 is 16 residues. Germline CDR1 is KGHSH and CDR2 is LQKENI. CDR3 protein: CASSPAWGESNQPQHF. CDR3 nucleotides: TGTGCCAGCTCACCCGCATGGGGGGAGAGCAATCAGCCCCAGCATTTT.

The chain combines TRBV25-1 with TRBJ2-4; perhaps TRBD2 as D (6 bases). The V end lost 4 bases, the J end lost 0 bases, and 7 bases lay between the germline ends. CDR1 is MGHDK and CDR2 is SYGVNS in the germline V gene. The length of the CDR3 is 14 residues. The CDR3 here is CASSGGEAKNIQYF. The CDR3 DNA is TGTGCCAGCAGTGGCGGGGAAGCCAAAAACATTCAGTACTTC.

This rearrangement joins TRBV7-9 to TRBJ2-5; D is unresolved. V dropped 2 bases and J dropped 2 bases, with 9 bases sitting between them. CDR3 length: 14 residues. Per the germline V gene, CDR1 is SEHNR and CDR2 is FQNEAQ (reference sequence). In nucleotides, the CDR3 is TGTGCCAGCAGCTTACTAAGTCTACAAGAGACCCAGTACTTC. This translates into CASSLLSLQETQYF.

This chain joins TRBV7-6 and TRBJ2-2, with a weak D call TRBD1 (6 bases). Trimming took off 8 bases at V and 9 bases at J, with 10 bases between the two ends. This CDR3 has 11 amino acids. CDR1 is SGHVS, CDR2 FNYEAQ, per germline. The CDR3 DNA reads TGTGCCAGCCGAGGGGGTCGGGAGCTGTTTTTT. Amino acid sequence: CASRGGRELFF.

Points on this clone: Within the sample, other DNA sequences also encode this same CDR3. This sequence joins TRBV19 and TRBJ2-3, with 7 positions matching TRBD2. Germline trimming cut 10 bases from V and 0 bases from J; bases unmatched to any gene: 19. The CDR3 runs 18 residues. Germline CDR1 and CDR2: LNHDA and SQIVND (reference sequence). The CDR3 is CAISKLEGLAVSTDTQYF. The CDR3 DNA is TGTGCCATTAGCAAGTTGGAGGGTCTAGCGGTTAGCACAGATACGCAGTATTTT. Based on the CDR3 plus reference TRBV19 and TRBJ2-3, the full variable domain is DGGITQSPKYLFRKEGQNVTLSCEQNLNHDAMYWYRQDPGQGLRLIYYSQIVNDFQKGDIAEGYSVSREKKESFPLTVTSAQKNPTAFYLCAISKLEGLAVSTDTQYFGPGTRLTVL.

The chain carries TRBV5-1 and TRBJ2-7, with D uncertain. The CDR3 runs to 13 residues. The V gene's germline CDR1 is SGHRS and CDR2 YFSETQ. V was clipped by 0 bases and J by 2 bases, with 6 bases between them. The CDR3 spells CASSLGGPYEQYF. The CDR3 nucleotides read TGCGCCAGCAGCTTGGGCGGTCCCTACGAGCAGTACTTC.

The chain uses TRBV30 and TRBJ1-4, with D maybe TRBD1 (6 bases). The CDR3 covers 13 residues. V was clipped by 4 bases and J by 8 bases, with 14 bases between them. Germline CDR1 and CDR2: GTSNPN and SVGIG (reference sequence). In nucleotides, the CDR3 is TGTGCCTGGAAACGGGGGGCCCTCGAAAAACTGTTTTTT. This sequence encodes CAWKRGALEKLFF.

V usage is TRBV6-6 and J usage is TRBJ1-2, with TRBD1 matching 7 bases. The CDR3 loop spans 12 amino acids. Germline V lookup: CDR1 MNHNY, CDR2 SVGAGI (reference sequence). V shed 6 bases, J shed 9 bases, and the junction held 7 bases outside the gene matches. The CDR3 protein is CASRNGQESYTF. The CDR3 DNA follows: TGTGCCAGCAGAAACGGACAGGAAAGCTACACCTTC.

V and J are TRBV6-5 and TRBJ2-1; 11 bases agree with TRBD2. The junction had 2 bases not matched to a gene; V was cut back by 5 bases and J by 2 bases. CDR1 is MNHEY and CDR2 is SVGAGI in the germline V gene. The CDR3 sequence is 15 residues long. CDR3 sequence reads: CASSPSGRPYNEQFF. In nucleotides, the CDR3 is TGTGCCAGCAGTCCTAGCGGGAGGCCCTACAATGAGCAGTTCTTC.